These T cell receptor beta chains were read from a single sample in a study of blood T cell repertoires in COVID-19. Profiling relied on immunoSEQ multiplex PCR, and the TCRdb table lists in-frame clones only, not all of them. The data show hundreds of thousands of clones, around 86% seen once. The sequenced material came from PBMCs or T cells enriched from blood (not recorded which). Every receptor here comes from a man aged 35 to 55 who had recovered from COVID-19. Each CDR3 is given with its conserved first and last residue. The order of the fields is V gene, clone size, J gene, D gene, CDR3 protein, CDR3 DNA. The D gene is left open where the match is weak. Only part of the rows carry a size: once, few, many, or a class if the clone is expanded.

>TRBV4-2|NA|TRBJ1-2|TRBD1
CASSQDRTGGGYTF
TGTGCCAGCAGCCAAGATAGGACAGGGGGAGGCTACACCTTC
>TRBV5-1|NA|TRBJ2-2|NA
CASSLGAFTGELFF
TGCGCCAGCAGCTTGGGGGCATTCACCGGGGAGCTGTTTTTT
>TRBV28|NA|TRBJ2-3|NA
CASSPRFTDTQYF
TGTGCCAGCAGTCCCAGATTCACAGATACGCAGTATTTT
>TRBV28|NA|TRBJ1-4|NA
CASSWLGGREKLFF
TGTGCCAGCAGCTGGTTGGGGGGGAGGGAAAAACTGTTTTTT
>TRBV14|few|TRBJ1-3|NA
CASSPLGNTIYF
TGTGCCAGCAGCCCGCTAGGAAACACCATATATTTT
>TRBV19|NA|TRBJ1-1|NA
CASSAYSDTEAFF
TGTGCCAGTAGTGCCTACAGTGACACTGAAGCTTTCTTT
>TRBV6-5|NA|TRBJ1-1|TRBD1
CASSSRRQGRAFF
TGTGCCAGCAGTTCCCGGCGACAGGGTCGGGCTTTCTTT
>TRBV27|NA|TRBJ2-1|TRBD1
CASSRGGTGTNEQFF
TGTGCCAGCAGCCGGGGCGGGACAGGGACCAATGAGCAGTTCTTC
>TRBV7-6|once|TRBJ1-1|NA
CASSGGGHLTEVFF
TGTGCCAGCAGTGGGGGAGGGCATCTCACTGAAGTTTTCTTT
>TRBV4-2|NA|TRBJ2-3|TRBD2
CASSQSGSGGARDTQYF
TGTGCCAGCAGCCAGTCGGGGAGCGGGGGGGCCCGGGATACGCAGTATTTT
>TRBV7-7|NA|TRBJ2-2|NA
CASSLSGPTGELFF
TGTGCCAGCAGCTTATCCGGTCCCACCGGGGAGCTGTTTTTT
>TRBV7-2|NA|TRBJ2-3|NA
CASSLHTKADTQYF
TGTGCCAGCAGCTTGCACACTAAGGCAGATACGCAGTATTTT
>TRBV16|NA|TRBJ2-7|TRBD1
CASSPGQGLSYEQYF
TGTGCCAGCAGCCCCGGACAGGGCCTCTCCTACGAGCAGTACTTC
>TRBV13|NA|TRBJ2-7|NA
CASSLVGAGGGGQYF
TGTGCCAGCAGCTTAGTAGGAGCGGGTGGCGGCGGGCAGTACTTC
>TRBV3-1/TRBV3-2|NA|TRBJ1-1|NA
CASSQDTGMNTEAFF
TGTGCCAGCAGCCAAGATACCGGGATGAACACTGAAGCTTTCTTT
>TRBV24-1|NA|TRBJ2-1|TRBD2
CATSDLGGALAGFNEQFF
TGTGCCACCAGTGACCTAGGGGGCGCGCTAGCGGGGTTCAATGAGCAGTTCTTC
>TRBV7-9|many|TRBJ2-1|TRBD2
CASSGLAGDSYNEQFF
TGTGCCAGCAGCGGACTAGCGGGGGACTCGTACAATGAGCAGTTCTTC
>TRBV9|NA|TRBJ2-1|TRBD1
CASSVGQARYNEQFF
TGTGCCAGCAGCGTGGGACAGGCCCGGTACAATGAGCAGTTCTTC
>TRBV7-2|NA|TRBJ1-5|NA
CASSPNLGAQPQHF
TGTGCCAGCAGCCCCAACTTGGGGGCTCAGCCCCAGCATTTT
>TRBV11-2|NA|TRBJ2-3|TRBD2
CASSLERLAGIADTQYF
TGTGCCAGCAGCTTGGAAAGACTAGCGGGAATCGCAGATACGCAGTATTTT
>TRBV27|NA|TRBJ2-1|TRBD1
CASSFEGAYYNEQFF
TGTGCCAGCAGTTTCGAGGGGGCATACTACAATGAGCAGTTCTTC
>TRBV11-2|NA|TRBJ2-7|TRBD1
CASSLGGTGVHEQYF
TGTGCCAGCAGCTTAGGCGGGACAGGGGTACACGAGCAGTACTTC
>TRBV19|NA|TRBJ1-5|NA
CASTTMGAVSNQPQHF
TGTGCCAGTACCACCATGGGGGCGGTTAGCAATCAGCCCCAGCATTTT
>TRBV6-2/TRBV6-3|NA|TRBJ1-4|NA
CASSYLPEATNEKLFF
TGTGCCAGCAGTTACCTACCGGAGGCAACTAATGAAAAACTGTTTTTT
>TRBV30|NA|TRBJ1-2|NA
CAWSSSGIYGYTF
TGTGCCTGGAGTAGTTCGGGGATTTATGGCTACACCTTC
>TRBV6-5|NA|TRBJ2-1|NA
CASSYSSNEQFF
TGTGCCAGCAGTTACTCCTCCAATGAGCAGTTCTTC
>TRBV4-2|NA|TRBJ2-1|TRBD2
CASSQDRPLLAGDWNEQFF
TGTGCCAGCAGCCAAGATCGGCCTTTATTAGCGGGAGATTGGAATGAGCAGTTCTTC
>TRBV11-2|few|TRBJ1-2|TRBD1
CASSPTRGQTWDYGYTF
TGTGCCAGCAGCCCGACTAGGGGACAGACCTGGGACTATGGCTACACCTTC
>TRBV5-1|NA|TRBJ2-1|TRBD1
CASSLGTGGNEQFF
TGCGCCAGCAGCTTGGGGACAGGGGGCAATGAGCAGTTCTTC
>TRBV6-5|NA|TRBJ1-5|NA
CASRALAGGNQPQHF
TGTGCCAGCAGGGCACTTGCTGGCGGGAATCAGCCCCAGCATTTT
>TRBV9|once|TRBJ2-3|NA
CASSVGQASTDTQYF
TGTGCCAGCAGCGTAGGTCAGGCTAGCACAGATACGCAGTATTTT
>TRBV15|NA|TRBJ1-2|NA
CATSRDDLSYGYTF
TGTGCCACCAGCAGAGATGACTTATCTTACGGCTACACCTTC
>TRBV2|NA|TRBJ2-1|NA
CASNSGYNEQFF
TGTGCCAGCAATTCAGGGTACAATGAGCAGTTCTTC
>TRBV10-1|NA|TRBJ1-2|NA
CASSEVCTGPNYGYTF
TGCGCCAGCAGTGAAGTTTGTACAGGGCCAAACTATGGCTACACCTTC
>TRBV11-2|NA|TRBJ2-7|NA
CASSPFIYEQYF
TGTGCCAGCAGCCCATTCATCTACGAGCAGTACTTC
>TRBV3-1/TRBV3-2|NA|TRBJ1-2|TRBD1
CASSSDRGNGYTF
TGTGCCAGCAGCTCCGACAGGGGCAATGGCTACACCTTC
>TRBV27|NA|TRBJ2-1|TRBD2
CASAWASGFYNEQFF
TGTGCCAGCGCTTGGGCTAGCGGGTTCTACAATGAGCAGTTCTTC
>TRBV24-1|NA|TRBJ1-2|NA
CATSADSYYGYTF
TGTGCCACCAGTGCGGACAGCTACTATGGCTACACCTTC
>TRBV5-1|NA|TRBJ2-7|TRBD2
CASSLASGSGEQYF
TGCGCCAGCAGTTTGGCTAGCGGGAGTGGAGAGCAGTACTTC
>TRBV18|few|TRBJ1-5|TRBD1
CASSPGTGVGQPQHF
TGTGCCAGCTCACCAGGGACAGGGGTAGGTCAGCCCCAGCATTTT
>TRBV3-1/TRBV3-2|once|TRBJ1-1|NA
CASSGGDTEAFF
TGTGCCAGCTCGGGAGGGGACACTGAAGCTTTCTTT
>TRBV5-5|NA|TRBJ1-4|TRBD1
CASSMGTGEYEKLFF
TGTGCCAGCAGCATGGGGACAGGGGAATATGAAAAACTGTTTTTT
>TRBV7-2|NA|TRBJ2-3|TRBD2
CASSLVLAGGTDTQYF
TGTGCCAGCAGCTTAGTCCTCGCGGGGGGCACAGATACGCAGTATTTT
>TRBV14|NA|TRBJ1-1|NA
CASSPGGSANTEAFF
TGTGCCAGCAGCCCCGGGGGTTCTGCGAACACTGAAGCTTTCTTT
>TRBV9|once|TRBJ1-2|NA
CASSVFWGGGYTF
TGTGCCAGCAGCGTGTTCTGGGGGGGTGGCTACACCTTC
>TRBV19|NA|TRBJ1-5|TRBD1
CASSIIGQGVGQPQHF
TGTGCCAGTAGTATAATAGGACAGGGCGTGGGTCAGCCCCAGCATTTT
>TRBV9|NA|TRBJ1-1|NA
CASSVATGGYTEAFF
TGTGCCAGCAGCGTAGCTACGGGGGGTTACACTGAAGCTTTCTTT
>TRBV7-2|NA|TRBJ1-1|NA
CASSRAAALNTEAFF
TGTGCCAGCAGCCGCGCGGCAGCCCTGAACACTGAAGCTTTCTTT
>TRBV27|NA|TRBJ1-5|NA
CASSSTGEWGNQPQHF
TGTGCCAGCAGTTCGACAGGAGAGTGGGGCAATCAGCCCCAGCATTTT
>TRBV6-5|NA|TRBJ1-3|NA
CASTSSGNTIYF
TGTGCCAGCACCTCCTCTGGAAACACCATATATTTT
>TRBV15|NA|TRBJ1-5|NA
CATSRYAPGAPNQPQHF
TGTGCCACCAGCAGATATGCCCCAGGGGCCCCAAATCAGCCCCAGCATTTT
>TRBV30|NA|TRBJ2-1|TRBD2
CAWSLTSGATDSYNEQFF
TGTGCCTGGAGCCTCACTAGCGGGGCCACTGACTCCTACAATGAGCAGTTCTTC
>TRBV27|once|TRBJ2-2|TRBD2
CASTLLAGVTGELFF
TGTGCCAGCACCCTCCTAGCGGGAGTTACCGGGGAGCTGTTTTTT